This T cell receptor beta chain was documented in a study of T cells in Graves' hyperthyroidism and ophthalmopathy. Enrolled ophthalmopathy patients presented with a Clinical Activity Score of at least 3, a NOSPECS grade of at least 4, and disease duration under 3 months. From 10 ml of fresh peripheral blood, PBMCs were isolated. This clonotype was counted ten times or more. The CDR3 contains 16 residues. Germline V CDR1 and CDR2: DFQATT, SNEGSKA (reference sequence). V lost 5 bases, J lost 1 base, and 12 bases stayed unmatched. TCR beta CDR3 regions were amplified from RNA. The TCR CDR3 was amplified in a first-round RT-PCR using the HTBI primer set. MiXCR, run by TCRdb on the multiplex PCR reads, gives a single entry per CDR3 protein. The sample lists approximately 330,000 distinct CDR3 sequences, roughly an eighth seen once, with roughly 33% in the top ten.

This TCR came from a woman between 40 and 55 years old with Graves' ophthalmopathy. The chain couples TRBV20-1 to TRBJ1-1, with 8 bases lining up with TRBD1. The material sequenced was blood. The CDR3, as DNA: TGCAGTGCTCCGACCCGACAGGGGCTAAGGAACACTGAAGCTTTCTTT. The encoded protein is CSAPTRQGLRNTEAFF.